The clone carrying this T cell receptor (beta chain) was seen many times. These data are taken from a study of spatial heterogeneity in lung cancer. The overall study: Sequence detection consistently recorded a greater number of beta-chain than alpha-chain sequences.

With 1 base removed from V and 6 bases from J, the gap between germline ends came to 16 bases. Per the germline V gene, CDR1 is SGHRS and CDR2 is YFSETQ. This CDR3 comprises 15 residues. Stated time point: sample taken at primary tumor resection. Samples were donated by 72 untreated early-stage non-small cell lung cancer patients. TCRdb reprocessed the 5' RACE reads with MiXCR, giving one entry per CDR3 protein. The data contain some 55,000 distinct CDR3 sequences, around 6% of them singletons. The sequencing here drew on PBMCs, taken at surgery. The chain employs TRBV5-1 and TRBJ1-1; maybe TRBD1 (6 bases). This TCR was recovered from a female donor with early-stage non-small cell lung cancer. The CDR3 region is CASSLPPGAGPEAFF. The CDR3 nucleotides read TGCGCCAGCAGCTTGCCTCCAGGGGCGGGTCCTGAAGCTTTCTTT.